This T cell receptor (beta chain) was retrieved from a study of blood T cell repertoires in COVID-19. Across the study: There were acute and convalescent COVID-19 samples, and they came from the United States, Italy and Spain. PBMCs, B-cell-depleted T cells, or T cells provided the cDNA or gDNA that made up the material.

Original processing methods: Amplification from reference gene primers served as the basis for estimated nucleated cell counts. The method was immunoSEQ multiplex PCR; TCRdb's version includes in-frame clones alone and lacks a portion of them. V and J calls and clone size come straight from that table; D and trimming were deduced from the DNA. This sample has around 25,000 clones, with 88% found just once. V was pared by 3 bases and J by 2 bases, with 8 bases between. The CDR3 is 13 residues long. CDR1 and CDR2 from the germline V gene are SGHKS and YYEKEE (reference sequence). The sample taken for sequencing was peripheral blood. The source of this sequence is a woman between 50 and 59 years old with active COVID-19. The rearrangement joins TRBV5-5 to TRBJ1-2; D remains ambiguous. Here the CDR3 DNA reads TGTGCCAGCAGCTCCACACCGAACTATGGCTACACCTTC. It is translated as CASSSTPNYGYTF.